Listed below are T cell receptor beta chains from one sample, sequenced in a study of T-cell reconstitution after alpha-beta-depleted transplantation in children. MiXCR, run by TCRdb on the PCR reads, gives a single entry per CDR3 protein. The sample shows about 870,000 distinct CDR3 sequences, about 16% of them seen only once. The sequencing used PBMCs, mostly from graft donor cells, collected 360 days after TCRalphabeta/CD19-depleted stem cell transplant. Receptors were obtained from a male patient younger than 18 who had a stem cell transplant for acute lymphoblastic leukemia, so the T cells may come from the graft donor. Each CDR3 is given with its conserved first and last residue. D genes are given only for firm matches. Some rows have no size entry. The others give once, few or many, or a class for an expanded clone.

length	V	size	D	J	CDR3	DNA
14	TRBV5-4	-	-	TRBJ2-5	CASSGRDNQETQYF	TGTGCCAGCAGTGGCCGGGACAACCAAGAGACCCAGTACTTC
15	TRBV9	-	TRBD1	TRBJ2-5	CASSIGQGRRETQYF	TGTGCCAGCAGCATCGGACAGGGTCGACGGGAGACCCAGTACTTC
14	TRBV5-1	-	-	TRBJ2-7	CASRGGPPTYEQYF	TGCGCCAGCCGAGGAGGGCCCCCCACCTACGAGCAGTACTTC
14	TRBV7-8	-	-	TRBJ2-7	CASSLFQGGYEQYF	TGTGCCAGCAGCTTATTTCAGGGAGGCTACGAGCAGTACTTC
15	TRBV6-2/TRBV6-3	few	-	TRBJ2-5	CASSYSTWGLETQYF	TGTGCCAGCAGTTACTCGACATGGGGGTTGGAGACCCAGTACTTC
15	TRBV7-3	few	-	TRBJ2-5	CASSPTGLGVQTQYF	TGTGCCAGCAGCCCTACGGGCCTGGGGGTTCAGACCCAGTACTTC
13	TRBV20-1	few	TRBD1	TRBJ1-5	CSARDRGNQPQHF	TGCAGTGCCAGGGACAGGGGCAATCAGCCCCAGCATTTT
15	TRBV5-1	-	-	TRBJ2-1	CASSGDGLSYNEQFF	TGCGCCAGCAGCGGGGATGGCCTCTCCTACAATGAGCAGTTCTTC
15	TRBV10-3	few	TRBD2	TRBJ2-1	CAITSRLADYNEQFF	TGTGCCATCACCAGCCGACTAGCGGACTACAATGAGCAGTTCTTC
15	TRBV12-3/TRBV12-4	-	TRBD1	TRBJ2-2	CASSPGTGTTGELFF	TGTGCCAGCAGCCCCGGGACAGGGACCACCGGGGAGCTGTTTTTT
15	TRBV10-3	few	TRBD1	TRBJ2-5	CAISGGQGRQETQYF	TGTGCCATCAGTGGCGGACAGGGGCGGCAAGAGACCCAGTACTTC
15	TRBV18	-	TRBD1	TRBJ1-4	CASSLHRGQDEKLFF	TGTGCCAGCTCACTCCACAGGGGGCAGGATGAAAAACTGTTTTTT
16	TRBV7-9	-	TRBD1	TRBJ1-1	CASSLRTGGKNTEAFF	TGTGCCAGCAGCTTAAGGACAGGGGGCAAGAACACTGAAGCTTTCTTT
14	TRBV24-1	few	TRBD1	TRBJ2-7	CATSDFGTGGGQYF	TGTGCCACCAGTGATTTTGGGACAGGGGGCGGACAGTACTTC
15	TRBV5-6	-	TRBD1	TRBJ2-7	CASSPMTGFPYEQYF	TGTGCCAGCAGCCCTATGACAGGGTTTCCCTACGAGCAGTACTTC
15	TRBV7-6	-	TRBD2	TRBJ2-7	CASSPGTSGTRRQYF	TGTGCCAGCAGCCCCGGGACTAGCGGGACCCGGAGGCAGTACTTC
16	TRBV3-1	-	TRBD2	TRBJ2-1	CASSQVLADVYNEQFF	TGTGCCAGCAGCCAAGTTCTAGCGGATGTATACAATGAGCAGTTCTTC